This is a list of T cell receptor beta chains from one sample in a study of blood T cells in healthy people across ages. TCRdb passed the 5' RACE reads through MiXCR, listing each CDR3 protein once. The table lists 700,000 to 1,000,000 distinct CDR3 sequences, under 45% of them singletons, with about 19% in the top ten. Sequences were obtained from blood. These TCRs come from a man between 60 and 70 years old in good health. Both conserved end residues are trimmed from each CDR3. The D gene is left open where the match is weak. Rows may omit the clone size; those that give it use once, few, many or a size class.

CDR3aa: ASSPTKTTEAF
d_gene: .
v_gene: TRBV18
j_gene: TRBJ1-1
abundance: .

CDR3aa: ASFPSHSGGDPTDTQY
d_gene: TRBD2
v_gene: TRBV6-1
j_gene: TRBJ2-3
abundance: .

CDR3aa: ASSVGGRNTEAF
d_gene: .
v_gene: TRBV9
j_gene: TRBJ1-1
abundance: few

CDR3aa: ASSSTSGDTQY
d_gene: .
v_gene: TRBV11-3
j_gene: TRBJ2-3
abundance: .

CDR3aa: ASSPGSTYEQY
d_gene: .
v_gene: TRBV18
j_gene: TRBJ2-7
abundance: few

CDR3aa: ASSHQVAGDETQY
d_gene: TRBD2
v_gene: TRBV5-6
j_gene: TRBJ2-5
abundance: .

CDR3aa: ASSDATGGKGEQF
d_gene: TRBD1
v_gene: TRBV2
j_gene: TRBJ2-1
abundance: .

CDR3aa: ASSLEGLVYNEQF
d_gene: TRBD2
v_gene: TRBV11-2
j_gene: TRBJ2-1
abundance: few

CDR3aa: ASSWTSGGFNEQF
d_gene: TRBD2
v_gene: TRBV6-1
j_gene: TRBJ2-1
abundance: .

CDR3aa: ASSSKGQTNEKLF
d_gene: .
v_gene: TRBV13
j_gene: TRBJ1-4
abundance: .

CDR3aa: ASSGRGGQETQY
d_gene: .
v_gene: TRBV27
j_gene: TRBJ2-5
abundance: few

CDR3aa: ASRGQGTTEAF
d_gene: TRBD1
v_gene: TRBV12-3/TRBV12-4
j_gene: TRBJ1-1
abundance: .

CDR3aa: ASSYSISSPLH
d_gene: .
v_gene: TRBV6-6
j_gene: TRBJ1-6
abundance: .

CDR3aa: ASSSTSGGSGETQY
d_gene: TRBD2
v_gene: TRBV7-2
j_gene: TRBJ2-5
abundance: many

CDR3aa: ASSSDRDVGEQY
d_gene: .
v_gene: TRBV12-3/TRBV12-4
j_gene: TRBJ2-7
abundance: .

CDR3aa: ASSLVPLGTDNSPLH
d_gene: .
v_gene: TRBV7-9
j_gene: TRBJ1-6
abundance: many

CDR3aa: SAPRIGSNTEAF
d_gene: .
v_gene: TRBV20-1
j_gene: TRBJ1-1
abundance: .

CDR3aa: ASSPGQENNSPLH
d_gene: TRBD1
v_gene: TRBV5-1
j_gene: TRBJ1-6
abundance: .

CDR3aa: ASSDRVANYGYT
d_gene: TRBD1
v_gene: TRBV2
j_gene: TRBJ1-2
abundance: .

CDR3aa: ASSYEGGAINEQF
d_gene: TRBD1
v_gene: TRBV6-5
j_gene: TRBJ2-1
abundance: .

CDR3aa: ASSERRIQETQY
d_gene: .
v_gene: TRBV6-1
j_gene: TRBJ2-5
abundance: few

CDR3aa: ANQEDRAANNEQY
d_gene: .
v_gene: TRBV6-4
j_gene: TRBJ2-7
abundance: .

CDR3aa: ASSFSNRGNEQF
d_gene: TRBD1
v_gene: TRBV12-3/TRBV12-4
j_gene: TRBJ2-1
abundance: .

CDR3aa: ASSLGNSNTGELF
d_gene: .
v_gene: TRBV5-1
j_gene: TRBJ2-2
abundance: .

CDR3aa: ASSQDMADYGYT
d_gene: .
v_gene: TRBV4-3
j_gene: TRBJ1-2
abundance: .

CDR3aa: SAWGGAGMDTQY
d_gene: .
v_gene: TRBV20-1
j_gene: TRBJ2-3
abundance: .

CDR3aa: ASSYRGRLGEQY
d_gene: TRBD1
v_gene: TRBV12-3/TRBV12-4
j_gene: TRBJ2-7
abundance: few

CDR3aa: VIAGGSYNEQF
d_gene: TRBD2
v_gene: TRBV28
j_gene: TRBJ2-1
abundance: .

CDR3aa: SAETRVGEQY
d_gene: .
v_gene: TRBV20-1
j_gene: TRBJ2-7
abundance: few

CDR3aa: AGSALYSTDTQY
d_gene: .
v_gene: TRBV9
j_gene: TRBJ2-3
abundance: .

CDR3aa: SASGTGSRSYGYT
d_gene: TRBD1
v_gene: TRBV20-1
j_gene: TRBJ1-2
abundance: few

CDR3aa: ASSHRYNSPLH
d_gene: .
v_gene: TRBV12-3/TRBV12-4
j_gene: TRBJ1-6
abundance: once

CDR3aa: ASSEADRPYNEQF
d_gene: TRBD1
v_gene: TRBV2
j_gene: TRBJ2-1
abundance: .

CDR3aa: ASSGDGSSYNEQF
d_gene: .
v_gene: TRBV5-1
j_gene: TRBJ2-1
abundance: .

CDR3aa: ASSRSGRNEKLF
d_gene: .
v_gene: TRBV2
j_gene: TRBJ1-4
abundance: .

CDR3aa: ASSLSGRGFPYSNQPQH
d_gene: .
v_gene: TRBV12-3/TRBV12-4
j_gene: TRBJ1-5
abundance: few

CDR3aa: ATSTGSYEQY
d_gene: TRBD1
v_gene: TRBV10-3
j_gene: .
abundance: .

CDR3aa: ASSLRDRGPPYNEQF
d_gene: TRBD1
v_gene: TRBV5-1
j_gene: TRBJ2-1
abundance: .

CDR3aa: ASSRKQLNTKAF
d_gene: .
v_gene: TRBV14
j_gene: TRBJ1-1
abundance: .

CDR3aa: ASSLATGVGETQY
d_gene: .
v_gene: TRBV7-2
j_gene: TRBJ2-5
abundance: .